A single sample gave rise to the 14 T cell receptor beta chains below, sequenced in a study of cytomegalovirus exposure and HLA in healthy donors. Primers for the PCR totalled 60 Vbeta and 13 Jbeta. Produced via immunoSEQ multiplex PCR; TCRdb's table is partial and in-frame only. The table includes 70,000 to 100,000 clones, roughly 63% detected once. What was sequenced was PBMCs. These receptor sequences come from a man in his forties or fifties in good health and CMV-seronegative.

The J gene is TRBJ1-5, the V gene TRBV28; 12 bases fit TRBD1. Germline-derived CDR1 and CDR2 are MDHEN and SYDVKM. The CDR3 runs to 17 residues. V dropped 9 bases and J dropped 4; count of bases not matched to a gene: 13. The CDR3 coding sequence is TGTGCCAGTCAACCGGCGGGACAGGGGGCCCTGAATCAGCCCCAGCATTTT. Translation: CASQPAGQGALNQPQHF.

Remarks on this clone: Additional DNA sequences in this sample encode the identical CDR3. The chain employs TRBV5-1 and TRBJ1-4; 7 bases are shared with TRBD1. V lost 2 bases to trimming and J lost 0 bases; unmatched junction nucleotides: 4. This CDR3 is 16 amino acids long. Germline CDR1 and CDR2: SGHRS and YFSETQ. The CDR3 spells CASSFTGTATNEKLFF. CDR3 nucleotide sequence: TGCGCCAGCAGCTTCACGGGGACAGCAACTAATGAAAAACTGTTTTTT.

The CDR3 sequence is CASSPNSLGSSDTQYF. The CDR3, as DNA: TGTGCCAGCTCACCGAACTCACTCGGTTCGTCAGATACGCAGTATTTT. The rearrangement links TRBV18 to TRBJ2-3, with D unclear. This CDR3 comprises 16 residues. V was trimmed by 3 bases and J by 4 bases, leaving 17 bases between them. Germline V gives CDR1 KGHSH, CDR2 LQKENI.

This chain joins TRBV7-2 and TRBJ2-1; 10 positions match TRBD2. CDR3 length equals 16 residues. J was trimmed by 2 bases and V by 4 bases; bases with no gene match: 5. Germline V gene sequence: CDR1 SGHTA, CDR2 FQGNSA. The DNA of the CDR3 is TGTGCCAGCAGCTCCGGACTAGCGGTTACCTACAATGAGCAGTTCTTC. Translation gives CASSSGLAVTYNEQFF. Together with reference TRBV7-2 and TRBJ2-1, the CDR3 gives the full variable domain: GAGVSQSPSNKVTEKGKDVELRCDPISGHTALYWYRQSLGQGLEFLIYFQGNSAPDKSGLPSDRFSAERTGGSVSTLTIQRTQQEDSAVYLCASSSGLAVTYNEQFFGPGTRLTVL.

V gene TRBV28 combines with J gene TRBJ1-2; maybe TRBD1 (6 bases). V dropped 4 bases and J dropped 5 bases, with 26 bases sitting between them. CDR1 and CDR2 from the germline V gene are MDHEN and SYDVKM. The CDR3 runs to 18 residues. The CDR3 region is CASSSLRQGTNGPYGYTF. Written as DNA, the CDR3 is TGTGCCAGCAGTTCCCTTAGGCAGGGGACGAACGGTCCATATGGCTACACCTTC.

This clone was counted between two and nine times. The genes are TRBV10-3 and TRBJ2-7, with 9 bases matching TRBD2. The CDR3 consists of 15 residues. CDR1 is ENHRY, CDR2 SYGVKD, per germline. Germline trimming cut 3 bases from V and 3 bases from J; bases unmatched to any gene: 6. CDR3 loop: CAISDGTSSLYEQYF. CDR3 coding DNA: TGTGCCATCAGTGATGGGACTAGCTCCCTCTACGAGCAGTACTTC.

The chain links TRBV23-1 to TRBJ2-3, with 10 bases lining up with TRBD2. TRBV23-1 is classed as an ORF, of uncertain function. The V gene end was trimmed by 8 bases and the J gene end by 3 bases; junction bases not matched to a gene: 8. This CDR3 comprises 15 residues. CDR3 residues: CASPSQRGGTDTQYF. As DNA, the CDR3 is TGCGCCAGCCCCTCCCAGCGGGGGGGGACAGATACGCAGTATTTT.

The V call is TRBV5-1, the J call TRBJ2-7; a weak D match, TRBD1 (6 bases). The germline V and J ends were trimmed by 6 bases and 5 bases, with 21 bases remaining between them. From germline, CDR1 is SGHRS and CDR2 YFSETQ. The CDR3 has 15 amino acids. DNA for the CDR3: TGCGCCAGCAACGCCGCAGAGGGGGTTGAGGACGAGCAGTACGTC. Translated: CASNAAEGVEDEQYV.

The V call is TRBV4-1, the J call TRBJ1-5; no clear D. Germline CDR1 reads MGHRA; CDR2 reads YSYEKL. V was clipped by 1 base and J by 4 bases, with 11 bases between them. The CDR3 is 15 residues long. In DNA form, the CDR3 reads TGCGCCAGCAGCCAAGGGTCGGGTTGGAATCAGCCCCAGCATTTT. Its translation is CASSQGSGWNQPQHF.

This chain joins TRBV5-1 and TRBJ2-6, with D possibly matching TRBD1 (5 bases). Germline CDR1 reads SGHRS; CDR2 reads YFSETQ. V shed 5 bases and J shed 0 bases, with 9 bases lying between them. The CDR3 has 15 residues. The CDR3 region is CASSSDSSGANVLTF. DNA of the CDR3: TGCGCCAGCAGTTCTGACAGCTCTGGGGCCAACGTCCTGACTTTC. Supplemented by reference TRBV5-1 and TRBJ2-6, the full variable domain reads KAGVTQTPRYLIKTRGQQVTLSCSPISGHRSVSWYQQTPGQGLQFLFEYFSETQRNKGNFPGRFSGRQFSNSRSEMNVSTLELGDSALYLCASSSDSSGANVLTFGAGSRLTVL.

The chain employs TRBV9 and TRBJ1-4, with D uncertain. Germline V gene sequence: CDR1 SGDLS, CDR2 YYNGEE. This CDR3 region has 14 residues. Trimming cost V 2 bases and J 4 bases, with 9 bases left between them. The CDR3 region has the DNA TGTGCCAGCAGCGTTACATACTATAATGAAAAACTGTTTTTT. Its translation is CASSVTYYNEKLFF.

V and J are TRBV27 and TRBJ1-6; TRBD1 is a possible D gene (6 bases). The ends were cut back, 8 bases at V and 1 base at J, with 12 bases in the middle. This CDR3 has 15 amino acids. The germline V gene encodes CDR1 MNHEY and CDR2 SMNVEV (reference sequence). The CDR3 region is CASRGGASYNSPLHF. CDR3 nucleotide sequence: TGTGCCAGCCGGGGGGGGGCGTCCTATAATTCACCCCTCCACTTT.

The chain joins TRBV5-6 to TRBJ1-5; tentatively, D is TRBD1 (5 bases). The length of the CDR3 is 19 residues. Per germline, CDR1 SGHDT and CDR2 YYEEEE. Trimming took off 3 bases at V and 0 bases at J, with 22 bases between the two ends. The CDR3 nucleotides read TGTGCCAGCAGCTGGGGCGGGGCAGGGTATGGGCCTAGCAATCAGCCCCAGCATTTT. Its protein product is CASSWGGAGYGPSNQPQHF.

V is TRBV11-3 and J is TRBJ1-1; D remains ambiguous. Trimming shortened V by 5 bases and J by 5 bases, and 9 bases separated the two germline ends. The CDR3 has 12 residues. Germline V gene sequence: CDR1 SGHNT, CDR2 YENEEA. CDR3 in amino acids: CASSDTWTEAFF. The CDR3 DNA sequence: TGTGCCAGCAGCGATACATGGACTGAAGCTTTCTTT.